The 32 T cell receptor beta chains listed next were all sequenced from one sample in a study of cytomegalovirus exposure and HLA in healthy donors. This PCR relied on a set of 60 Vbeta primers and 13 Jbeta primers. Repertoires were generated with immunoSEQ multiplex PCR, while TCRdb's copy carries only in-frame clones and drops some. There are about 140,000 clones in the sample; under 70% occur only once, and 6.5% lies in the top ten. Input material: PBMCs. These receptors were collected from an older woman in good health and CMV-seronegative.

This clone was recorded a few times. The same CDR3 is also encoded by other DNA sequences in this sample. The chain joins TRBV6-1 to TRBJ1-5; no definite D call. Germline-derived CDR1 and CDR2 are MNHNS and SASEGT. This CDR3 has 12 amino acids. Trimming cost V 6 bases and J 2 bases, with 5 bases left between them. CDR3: CASSTGNQPQHF. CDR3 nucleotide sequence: TGTGCCAGCAGCACAGGCAATCAGCCCCAGCATTTT.

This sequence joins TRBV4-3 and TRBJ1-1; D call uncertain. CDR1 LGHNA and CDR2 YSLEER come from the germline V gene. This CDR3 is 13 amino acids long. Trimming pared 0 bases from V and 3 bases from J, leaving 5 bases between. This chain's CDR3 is CASSQELYTEAFF. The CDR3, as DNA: TGCGCCAGCAGCCAAGAACTGTACACTGAAGCTTTCTTT.

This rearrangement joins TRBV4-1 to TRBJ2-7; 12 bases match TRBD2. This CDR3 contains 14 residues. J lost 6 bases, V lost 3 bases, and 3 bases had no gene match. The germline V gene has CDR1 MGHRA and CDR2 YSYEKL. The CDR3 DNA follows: TGCGCCAGCAGCCAGGCTAGCGGGAGGGGCGAGCAGTACTTC. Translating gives CASSQASGRGEQYF.

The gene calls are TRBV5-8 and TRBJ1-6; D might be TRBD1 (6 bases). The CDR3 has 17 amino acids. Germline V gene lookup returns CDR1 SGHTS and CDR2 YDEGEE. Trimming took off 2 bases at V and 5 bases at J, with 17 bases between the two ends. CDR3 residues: CASSFPPDSRNNSPLHF. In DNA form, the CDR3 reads TGTGCCAGCAGCTTTCCACCGGACAGCAGGAATAATTCACCCCTCCACTTT.

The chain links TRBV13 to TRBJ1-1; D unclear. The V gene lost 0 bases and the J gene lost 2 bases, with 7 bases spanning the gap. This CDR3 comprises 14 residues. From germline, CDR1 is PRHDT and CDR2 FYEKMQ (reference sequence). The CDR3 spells CASSLGQANTEAFF. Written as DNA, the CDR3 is TGTGCCAGCAGCTTAGGCCAGGCCAACACTGAAGCTTTCTTT.

CDR3 sequence reads: CASSPSGRVGNEQFF. The CDR3 coding sequence is TGCGCCAGCAGCCCTAGCGGGAGGGTGGGCAATGAGCAGTTCTTC. The rearrangement joins TRBV4-3 to TRBJ2-1, with 12 bases lining up with TRBD2. J was trimmed by 6 bases and V by 4 bases; bases with no gene match: 4. The germline CDR1 and CDR2 sequences are LGHNA and YSLEER. This CDR3 spans 15 amino acids.

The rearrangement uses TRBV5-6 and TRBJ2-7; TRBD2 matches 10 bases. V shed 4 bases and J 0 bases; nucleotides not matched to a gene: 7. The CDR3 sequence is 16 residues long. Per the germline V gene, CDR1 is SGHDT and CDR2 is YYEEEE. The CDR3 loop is CASSLPGLALSYEQYF. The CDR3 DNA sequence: TGTGCCAGCAGCCTCCCGGGACTAGCGCTCTCCTACGAGCAGTACTTC. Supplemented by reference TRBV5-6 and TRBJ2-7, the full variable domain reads DAGVTQSPTHLIKTRGQQVTLRCSPKSGHDTVSWYQQALGQGPQFIFQYYEEEERQRGNFPDRFSGHQFPNYSSELNVNALLLGDSALYLCASSLPGLALSYEQYFGPGTRLTVT.

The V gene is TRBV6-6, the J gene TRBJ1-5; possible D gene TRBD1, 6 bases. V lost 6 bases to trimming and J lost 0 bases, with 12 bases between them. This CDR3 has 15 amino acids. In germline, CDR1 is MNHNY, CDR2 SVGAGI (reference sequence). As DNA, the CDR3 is TGTGCCAGCAGCCACGGACAGAATAGCAATCAGCCCCAGCATTTT. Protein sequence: CASSHGQNSNQPQHF.

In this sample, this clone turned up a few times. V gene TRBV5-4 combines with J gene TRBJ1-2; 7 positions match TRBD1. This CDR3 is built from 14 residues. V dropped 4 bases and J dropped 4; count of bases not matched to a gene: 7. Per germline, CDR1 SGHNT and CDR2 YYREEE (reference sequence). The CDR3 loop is CASSRPGQIYGYTF. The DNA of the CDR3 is TGTGCCAGCAGCCGACCGGGACAGATCTATGGCTACACCTTC.

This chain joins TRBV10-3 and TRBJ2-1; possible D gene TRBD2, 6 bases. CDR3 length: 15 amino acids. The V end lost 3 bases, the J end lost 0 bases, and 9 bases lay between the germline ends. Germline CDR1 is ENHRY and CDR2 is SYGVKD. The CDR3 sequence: CAISDSGDSYNEQFF. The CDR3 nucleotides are TGTGCCATCAGTGATTCGGGAGACTCCTACAATGAGCAGTTCTTC.

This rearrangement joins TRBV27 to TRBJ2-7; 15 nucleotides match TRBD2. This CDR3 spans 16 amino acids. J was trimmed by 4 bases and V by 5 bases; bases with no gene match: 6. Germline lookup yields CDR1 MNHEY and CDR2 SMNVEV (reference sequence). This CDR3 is CASSMGLAGGLYEQYF. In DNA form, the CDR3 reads TGTGCCAGCAGTATGGGACTAGCGGGGGGATTATACGAGCAGTACTTC.

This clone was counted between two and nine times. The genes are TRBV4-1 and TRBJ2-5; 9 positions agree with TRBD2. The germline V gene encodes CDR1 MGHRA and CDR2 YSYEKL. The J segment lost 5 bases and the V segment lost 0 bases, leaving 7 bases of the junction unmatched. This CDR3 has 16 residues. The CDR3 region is CASSQDSAGGLETQYF. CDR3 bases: TGCGCCAGCAGCCAAGATTCAGCGGGGGGTTTGGAGACCCAGTACTTC.

In DNA, the CDR3 is TGTGCCAGCAGCTTGGTGGCAGGTGGTGGCTACACCTTC. This sequence encodes CASSLVAGGGYTF. This chain uses TRBV5-4 with TRBJ1-2; D not resolved. Germline V lookup: CDR1 SGHNT, CDR2 YYREEE (reference sequence). The length of the CDR3 is 13 residues. With 0 bases removed from V and 7 bases from J, the gap between germline ends came to 10 bases.

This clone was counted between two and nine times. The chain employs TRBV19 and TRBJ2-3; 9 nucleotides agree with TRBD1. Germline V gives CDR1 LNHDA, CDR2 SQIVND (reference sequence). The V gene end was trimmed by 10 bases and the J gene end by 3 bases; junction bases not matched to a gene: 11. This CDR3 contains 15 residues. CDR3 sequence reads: CATSLRQGVTDTQYF. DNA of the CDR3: TGTGCCACCTCACTCCGACAGGGGGTAACAGATACGCAGTATTTT.

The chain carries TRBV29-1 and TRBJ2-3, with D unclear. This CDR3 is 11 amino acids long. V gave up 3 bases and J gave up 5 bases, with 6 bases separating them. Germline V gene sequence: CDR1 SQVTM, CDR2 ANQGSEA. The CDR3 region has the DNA TGCAGCGTTGACATCGGAGATACGCAGTATTTT. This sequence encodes CSVDIGDTQYF.

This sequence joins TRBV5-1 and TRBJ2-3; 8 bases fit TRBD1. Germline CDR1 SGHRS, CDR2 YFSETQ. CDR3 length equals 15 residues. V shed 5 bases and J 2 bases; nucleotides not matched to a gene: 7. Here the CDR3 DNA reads TGCGCCAGCAGTTCTGGACAGGGCTCCACAGATACGCAGTATTTT. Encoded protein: CASSSGQGSTDTQYF. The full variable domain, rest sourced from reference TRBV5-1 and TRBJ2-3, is KAGVTQTPRYLIKTRGQQVTLSCSPISGHRSVSWYQQTPGQGLQFLFEYFSETQRNKGNFPGRFSGRQFSNSRSEMNVSTLELGDSALYLCASSSGQGSTDTQYFGPGTRLTVL.

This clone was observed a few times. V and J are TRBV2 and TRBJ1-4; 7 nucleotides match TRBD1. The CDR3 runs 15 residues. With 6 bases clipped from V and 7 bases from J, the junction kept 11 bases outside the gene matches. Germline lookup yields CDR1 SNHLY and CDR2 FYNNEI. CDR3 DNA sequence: TGTGCCAGCAGACGTCAAGGGGGCGTAGGTGAAAAACTGTTTTTT. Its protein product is CASRRQGGVGEKLFF.

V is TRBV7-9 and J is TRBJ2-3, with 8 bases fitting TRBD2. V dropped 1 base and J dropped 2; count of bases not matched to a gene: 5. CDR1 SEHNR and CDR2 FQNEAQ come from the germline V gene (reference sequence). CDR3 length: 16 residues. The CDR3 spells CASSLGRGDHTDTQYF. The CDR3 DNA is TGTGCCAGCAGCTTAGGGCGGGGGGACCACACAGATACGCAGTATTTT.

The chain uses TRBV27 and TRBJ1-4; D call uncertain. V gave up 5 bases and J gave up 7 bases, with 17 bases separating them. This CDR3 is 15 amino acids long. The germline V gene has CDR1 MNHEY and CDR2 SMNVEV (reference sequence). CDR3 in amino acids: CASSLTRGNSEKLFF. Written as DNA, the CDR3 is TGTGCCAGCAGTCTGACACGGGGAAATAGTGAAAAACTGTTTTTT. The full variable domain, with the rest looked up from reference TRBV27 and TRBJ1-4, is EAQVTQNPRYLITVTGKKLTVTCSQNMNHEYMSWYRQDPGLGLRQIYYSMNVEVTDKGDVPEGYKVSRKEKRNFPLILESPSPNQTSLYFCASSLTRGNSEKLFFGSGTQLSVL.

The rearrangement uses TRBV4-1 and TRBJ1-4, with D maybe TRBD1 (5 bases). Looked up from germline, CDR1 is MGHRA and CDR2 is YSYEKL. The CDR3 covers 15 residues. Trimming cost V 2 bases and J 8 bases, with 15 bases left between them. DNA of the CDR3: TGCGCCAGCAGCCAACAAGGCAGGGTGGGCGAAAAACTGTTTTTT. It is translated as CASSQQGRVGEKLFF.

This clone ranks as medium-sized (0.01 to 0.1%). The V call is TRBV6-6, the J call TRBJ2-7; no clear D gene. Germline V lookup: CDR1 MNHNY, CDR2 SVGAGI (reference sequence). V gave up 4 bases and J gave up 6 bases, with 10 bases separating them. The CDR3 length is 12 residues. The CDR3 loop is CASSSYTPEQYF. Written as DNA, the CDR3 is TGTGCCAGCAGTTCTTACACCCCCGAGCAGTACTTC.

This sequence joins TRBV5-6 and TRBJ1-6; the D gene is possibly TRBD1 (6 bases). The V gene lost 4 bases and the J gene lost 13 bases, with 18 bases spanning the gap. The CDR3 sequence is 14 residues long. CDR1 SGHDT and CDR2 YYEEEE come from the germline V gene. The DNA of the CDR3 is TGTGCCAGCAGCGAGGGGGGGATTGATCGCCCCCTCCACTTT. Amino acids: CASSEGGIDRPLHF.

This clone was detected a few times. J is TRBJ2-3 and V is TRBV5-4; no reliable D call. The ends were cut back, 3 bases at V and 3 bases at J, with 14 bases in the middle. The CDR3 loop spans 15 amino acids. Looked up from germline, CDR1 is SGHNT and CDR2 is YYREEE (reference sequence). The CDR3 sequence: CASSSPELRTDTQYF. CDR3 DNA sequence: TGTGCCAGCAGCTCTCCCGAACTACGAACAGATACGCAGTATTTT.

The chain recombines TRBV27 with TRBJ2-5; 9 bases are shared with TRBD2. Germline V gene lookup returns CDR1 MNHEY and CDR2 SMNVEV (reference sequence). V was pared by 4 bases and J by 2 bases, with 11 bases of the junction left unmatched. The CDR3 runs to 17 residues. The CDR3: CASSSPGGRGGQETQYF. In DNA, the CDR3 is TGTGCCAGCAGTTCCCCCGGGGGGCGGGGGGGTCAAGAGACCCAGTACTTC.

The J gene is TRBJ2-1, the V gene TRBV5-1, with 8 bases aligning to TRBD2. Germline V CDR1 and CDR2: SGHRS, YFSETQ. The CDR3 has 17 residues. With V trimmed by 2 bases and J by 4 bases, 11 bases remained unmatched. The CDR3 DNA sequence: TGCGCCAGCAGCTTAACCGGGGGGGGAAGGCAGTACAATGAGCAGTTCTTC. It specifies CASSLTGGGRQYNEQFF.

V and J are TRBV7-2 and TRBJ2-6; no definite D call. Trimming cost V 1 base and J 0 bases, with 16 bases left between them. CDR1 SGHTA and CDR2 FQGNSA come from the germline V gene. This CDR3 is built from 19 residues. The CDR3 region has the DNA TGTGCCAGCAGCTTAGTCCCGACACCTCGAATCTCTGGGGCCAACGTCCTGACTTTC. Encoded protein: CASSLVPTPRISGANVLTF.

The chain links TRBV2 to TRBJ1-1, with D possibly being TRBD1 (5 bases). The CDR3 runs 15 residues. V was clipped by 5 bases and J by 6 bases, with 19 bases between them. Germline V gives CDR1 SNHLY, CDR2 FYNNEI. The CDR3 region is CASSSYRSGGAEAFF. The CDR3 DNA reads TGTGCCAGCAGTTCCTACCGGTCCGGAGGGGCTGAAGCTTTCTTT.

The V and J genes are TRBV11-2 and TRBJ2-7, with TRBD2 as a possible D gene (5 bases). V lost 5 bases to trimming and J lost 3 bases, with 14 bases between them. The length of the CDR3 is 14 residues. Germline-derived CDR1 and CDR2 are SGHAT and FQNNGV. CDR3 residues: CASSPPDSYYEQYF. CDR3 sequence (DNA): TGTGCCAGCAGCCCCCCGGACTCCTACTACGAGCAGTACTTC. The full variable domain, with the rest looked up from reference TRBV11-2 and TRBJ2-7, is EAGVAQSPRYKIIEKRQSVAFWCNPISGHATLYWYQQILGQGPKLLIQFQNNGVVDDSQLPKDRFSAERLKGVDSTLKIQPAKLEDSAVYLCASSPPDSYYEQYFGPGTRLTVT.

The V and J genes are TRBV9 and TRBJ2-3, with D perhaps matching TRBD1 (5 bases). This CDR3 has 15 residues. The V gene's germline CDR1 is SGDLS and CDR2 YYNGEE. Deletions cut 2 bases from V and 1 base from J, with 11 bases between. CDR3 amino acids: CASSVRGRGTDTQYF. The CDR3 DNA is TGTGCCAGCAGCGTTAGGGGAAGGGGCACAGATACGCAGTATTTT.

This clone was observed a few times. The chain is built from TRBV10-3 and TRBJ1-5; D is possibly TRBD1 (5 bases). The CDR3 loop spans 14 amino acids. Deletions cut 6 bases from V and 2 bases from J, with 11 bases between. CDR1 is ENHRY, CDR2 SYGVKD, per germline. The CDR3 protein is CAISSGLRNQPQHF. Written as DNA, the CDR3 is TGTGCCATCAGCTCAGGGTTGCGCAATCAGCCCCAGCATTTT.

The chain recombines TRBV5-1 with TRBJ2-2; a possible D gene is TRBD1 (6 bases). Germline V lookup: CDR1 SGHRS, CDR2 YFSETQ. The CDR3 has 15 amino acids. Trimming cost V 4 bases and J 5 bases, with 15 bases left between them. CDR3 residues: CASSQGHQLTGELFF. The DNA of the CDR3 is TGCGCCAGCAGCCAGGGACACCAACTAACCGGGGAGCTGTTTTTT.

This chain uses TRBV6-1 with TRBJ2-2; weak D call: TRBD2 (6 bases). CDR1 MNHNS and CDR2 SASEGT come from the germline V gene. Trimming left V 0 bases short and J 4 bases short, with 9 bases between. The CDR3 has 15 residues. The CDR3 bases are TGTGCCAGCAGTGAAGCGCAGGAGGGCACCGGGGAGCTGTTTTTT. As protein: CASSEAQEGTGELFF.